The present entry profiles one T cell receptor (beta chain) with its context. The clone's antigen remains unknown. No base qualities exist here, and no much larger clone lies one base off it. Measured from the cysteine to the phenylalanine, the CDR3 is 16 residues long. The entry retains the CDR3 DNA only, 48 bases that are in frame from base 1. This sample stems from a study of cytomegalovirus exposure and HLA in healthy donors (dated by TCRdb to between 2016 and 2019). For context, the study as a whole: In an earlier analysis of roughly 590 of the donors, 276 Gb of sequence data and 90 million to 120 million unique TCR beta sequences from 150 million to 200 million T cells were reported. About 330 gigabases of sequencing data and 70 million to 95 million unique TCR sequences made up an early release that covered 500 to 700 HLA-typed donors. Of the 398 genotyped donors, over 80% were placed in the genetic ancestry cluster associated with self-reported Caucasian donors. The study was designed to test whether signatures of past pathogen exposure could be identified by cataloging public T cell receptors. The T cell repertoires of 666 subjects were profiled by immunosequencing and related to cytomegalovirus serostatus. Along with the approximately 620-subject first cohort, a separate validation cohort of more than 90 different subjects was used. To predict cytomegalovirus infection status, the study brought together high-throughput TCR immunosequencing, statistical association of individual TCRs with disease status, and machine learning. A later analysis re-analyzed previously published TCR beta repertoires from approximately 670 donors and added high-resolution HLA genotyping to study TCR occurrence patterns. Rather than drawing on any new phenotypic data, the later analysis identified candidate immune exposures from TCR beta sequences and the way those sequences occurred across donors. To decide whether each TCR beta V gene segment behaved as functional or pseudogenic, an earlier analysis of approximately 590 of the donors relied on high-throughput TCR beta sequencing. Alongside the repertoire data, information on donor age, sex, ethnicity and CMV serostatus was compiled. Genome-wide SNP genotypes for about 65% of the 666 donors were used in a later genetic analysis, which treated that subset as a discovery cohort. All discovery cohort repertoires had been generated using a single sequencing platform. HLA typing included class I and class II loci at four-digit resolution. The number of typed donors differed by locus: about 620-640 for A, B, C, DRB1 and DQB1; some 500 for DQA1; approximately 610 for DPA1; and around 450 for DPB1. Roughly five DR-DQ haplotypes were handled as single units for association and clustering, since linkage in the cohort was strong. Across some 400 genotyped donors of the cohort, an average of approximately 200,000 unique TCR beta nucleotide sequences per donor were sequenced, and roughly a sixth of those sequences were non-productive. Points the paper makes about the study in general: CMV serostatus was the only immune exposure information available for the cohort. In vitro tests confirmed that a few of the cytomegalovirus-associated TCR beta chains recognize cytomegalovirus antigens. In a later analysis, TCR association rates were found to vary across HLA loci, with the most associated TCRs seen for DRB1 alleles and the fewest for HLA-C alleles. The classifier was reported to diagnose cytomegalovirus status with high specificity and sensitivity in both the original and validation cohorts. According to the authors, the approach could potentially be generalized to other disease states and immunological phenotypes. The presence/absence analyses assumed that sequencing depth was roughly uniform across donors, and that assumption may not be true. While some public TCRs were present in many individuals, most TCR sequences turned up only very rarely across donors. V-gene and J-gene trimming of TCR beta chains was associated with a missense DCLRE1C variant in a later genetic analysis, and the association was replicated in an independent cohort. Because counts were too low, approximately 15 rarely observed V segments, including chromosome 9 orphons, were excluded from the earlier analysis of 587 of the donors. Because HLA typing was unavailable for some donors at each locus, only the typed subset was used in association tests. A later analysis found that HLA-associated TCR beta chains were more clonally expanded and had lower generation probabilities than equally common non-associated chains. Strong co-occurrence of HLA alleles, especially DR and DQ, made assigning TCR associations to individual alleles difficult. In an earlier analysis of 587 of the donors, most TCR beta V segments appeared in productive rearrangements about 87% or about 30% of the time, broadly matching IMGT annotations. Some IMGT-functional V segments, including TRBV6-2 and TRBV6-3, could not be told apart with the 87-base-pair reads, so those segments were excluded. The study gave a list of about 160 TCR beta chains associated with cytomegalovirus. A further reported finding was that TCR beta sequences accurately predicted the HLA-A and HLA-B alleles for most subjects in the first cohort. In a later analysis, most CMV-associated TCR beta chains were found to appear HLA-restricted, with HLA associations seemingly driven largely by CMV exposure. The sequencing pipeline was judged likely to have produced a cluster of highly shared sequence variants as a technical artifact. At a false discovery rate of 0.05, a later analysis linked 15,000 to 20,000 TCR beta sequences to specific HLA alleles. Correlated functional status among segregating V segments might reflect linkage disequilibrium, but an unknown experimental factor could not be ruled out. In this cohort, only TCR beta chains were sequenced, and detectable features were limited by the absence of alpha or paired-chain data. A later analysis reported that several top co-occurrence clusters appeared linked to parvovirus B19, influenza, CMV and Epstein-Barr virus. A later genetic analysis reported fewer N-insertions in productive TCRs among donors in an Asian-associated ancestry cluster than the roughly 670-donor mean.

The cohort comprised hundreds of healthy bone marrow donors. All cohort members were sampled while nominally healthy, although unrecorded immune exposures were likely present. The donor tested CMV seronegative and was one of the 352 seronegative cohort members. Each donor provided a peripheral blood sample, and peripheral blood mononuclear cells were used for TCR beta sequencing. Genomic DNA extraction from the blood cell samples was performed with the Qiagen DNeasy Blood Extraction Kit. Libraries were built with the immunoSEQ multiplex PCR assay. The multiplex PCR relied on a mix of 60 forward primers for TCR Vbeta segments and 13 reverse primers for TCR Jbeta segments. The CDR3 region of rearranged TCR beta genes was amplified from genomic DNA with a multiplex PCR assay. The Illumina HiSeq System was used to sequence the amplified TCR beta libraries as 87-base-pair reads. In the original analysis: A later analysis counted about 82 million unique TCR beta chains across the roughly 700 repertoires, and some 12 million of these chains were shared by at least two donors. To remove PCR and sequencing errors, raw reads were error-corrected and collapsed into unique sequences using a nearest-neighbor algorithm that merged closely related sequences. To assign V, D and J gene segments, CDR3 sequences were aligned to IMGT reference sequences. For a sequence to be retained, at least a six-nucleotide match to both a V gene segment and a J gene segment was required. A rearrangement counted as productive if the CDR3 had no stop codons and remained in frame with V and J, and every other rearrangement counted as non-productive. Following IMGT convention, CDR3 was defined as the stretch from the second conserved V-encoded cysteine to the conserved J-encoded phenylalanine. In an earlier analysis of more than 550 of the donors, sequences lacking an unambiguous match to a single V gene segment were excluded. In an earlier analysis of 587 of the donors, a V segment was called functional when productive rearrangements were above 56.7%, and segregating when the standard deviation between donors exceeded 5%. A statistical classification framework was built for diagnosing cytomegalovirus status from the catalog of TCR beta chain sequences. In a later analysis, TCR nucleotide sequences were compared against IMGT/GENE-DB human TR gene sequences so that V and J genes could be assigned. In a later analysis, CDR3 sequences and most-parsimonious VDJ recombination scenarios were assigned using the TCRdist pipeline. In a later analysis, each TCR beta chain was defined by its CDR3 amino acid sequence together with its V-gene family, and reads lacking a unique V-gene family were excluded. As a way to deal with suspected cross-contamination and a sequencing artifact, a later analysis dropped hundreds of nucleotide sequences that were highly shared and had low generation probability. In a later analysis, a clonal expansion index for each public chain was calculated from normalized within-repertoire ranks of inferred template counts. In a later analysis, generation probabilities were computed using a VDJ recombination model fitted to out-of-frame rearrangements, and the results were checked against IGoR. In a later analysis, TCR-TCR, TCR-HLA and TCR-CMV co-occurrence was scored with hypergeometric tests, and a repertoire-size bias correction was applied to TCR pairs. In a later analysis, false discovery rates were estimated by permuting HLA or CMV assignments 20 times. A later analysis grouped co-occurring TCRs with DBSCAN, adding TCRdist sequence similarity when clustering within HLA-allele-positive subsets. Repertoires with fewer than 30,000 or more than 120,000 public chains, plus five repertoires with anomalous nucleotide sharing, were excluded from co-occurrence clustering. Entries here come from immuneACCESS through TCRdb and include only in-frame sequences with V and J called. Some clones fail to appear in such tables; in the studies checked, an unresolved V gene covers under half of the shortfall, and the cause of the remainder is unknown. That table is the source of V, J and clone size, and D and trimming were worked out from the DNA. The sample records about 180,000 clones, less than 85% of which are singletons. The biggest ten clones account for more than 5% of the sample.

The V and J segments used are TRBV21-1 and TRBJ1-3; the D call of TRBD1 is as the table states it, not checked on the DNA. TRBV21-1 is classified as a pseudogene. What was sequenced was PBMCs. The clonotype originates from a middle-aged man in good health and CMV-seronegative. The sequenced DNA: TGTGCCAGCAGCAATCCGGGACAGGGCTCTGGAAACACCATATATTTT. Translated, it reads CASSNPGQGSGNTIYF.